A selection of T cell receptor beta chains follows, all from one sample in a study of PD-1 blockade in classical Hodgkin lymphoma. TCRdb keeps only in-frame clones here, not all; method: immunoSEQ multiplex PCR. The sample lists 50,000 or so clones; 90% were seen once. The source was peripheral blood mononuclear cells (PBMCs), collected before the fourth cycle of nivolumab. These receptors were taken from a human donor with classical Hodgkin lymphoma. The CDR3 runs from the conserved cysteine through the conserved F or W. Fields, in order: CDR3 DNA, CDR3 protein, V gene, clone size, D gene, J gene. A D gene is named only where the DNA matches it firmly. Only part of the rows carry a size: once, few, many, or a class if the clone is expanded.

CDR3nt: TGTGCCAGCAGCTTATTGGGGAGCTCCTACAATGAGCAGTTCTTC
CDR3aa: CASSLLGSSYNEQFF
v_gene: TRBV7-3
abundance: -
d_gene: -
j_gene: TRBJ2-1

CDR3nt: TGTGCCAGCAGCCAGGACAGCTACGAGCAGTACTTC
CDR3aa: CASSQDSYEQYF
v_gene: TRBV11-3
abundance: -
d_gene: -
j_gene: TRBJ2-7

CDR3nt: TGTGCCTACTACAGGGGTGACACTGAAGCTTTCTTT
CDR3aa: CAYYRGDTEAFF
v_gene: TRBV30
abundance: -
d_gene: TRBD1
j_gene: TRBJ1-1

CDR3nt: TGTGCCAGCACCTTTGGCCGGGGTTCGTACGAGCAGTACTTC
CDR3aa: CASTFGRGSYEQYF
v_gene: TRBV2
abundance: -
d_gene: -
j_gene: TRBJ2-7

CDR3nt: TGTGCCAGCAGCGTGAGGGAGTGGGGAAACCTTCTCTATGGCTACACCTTC
CDR3aa: CASSVREWGNLLYGYTF
v_gene: TRBV9
abundance: -
d_gene: -
j_gene: TRBJ1-2

CDR3nt: TGCGCCAGCAGCTCGCCCAGAGGCGAGCAGTACTTC
CDR3aa: CASSSPRGEQYF
v_gene: TRBV5-1
abundance: once
d_gene: -
j_gene: TRBJ2-7

CDR3nt: TGTGCCAGCAGCTCGAGGATAGGGGGCCTCTACGAGCAGTACTTC
CDR3aa: CASSSRIGGLYEQYF
v_gene: TRBV7-2
abundance: -
d_gene: TRBD1
j_gene: TRBJ2-7

CDR3nt: TGTGCCAGCAGCAGCCAACTAGGTCACAATGAGCAGTTCTTC
CDR3aa: CASSSQLGHNEQFF
v_gene: TRBV7-6
abundance: -
d_gene: -
j_gene: TRBJ2-1

CDR3nt: TGTGCCAGCAGTGCCAAACAGGGGTGGGACACTGAAGCTTTCTTT
CDR3aa: CASSAKQGWDTEAFF
v_gene: TRBV28
abundance: -
d_gene: TRBD1
j_gene: TRBJ1-1

CDR3nt: TGCGCCAGCAGCTTGTCCCGGACTAGCGGGAGTTCCGGGGAGCTGTTTTTT
CDR3aa: CASSLSRTSGSSGELFF
v_gene: TRBV5-1
abundance: -
d_gene: TRBD2
j_gene: TRBJ2-2

CDR3nt: TGTGCCAGCAGCGTAGTGGGGGCGAGGGAGCTGTTTTTT
CDR3aa: CASSVVGARELFF
v_gene: TRBV9
abundance: -
d_gene: -
j_gene: TRBJ2-2

CDR3nt: TGTGCCAGCAGTTTAGGTCCTCGGGGTTACAATGAGCAGTTCTTC
CDR3aa: CASSLGPRGYNEQFF
v_gene: TRBV27
abundance: once
d_gene: -
j_gene: TRBJ2-1

CDR3nt: TGTGCCAGCAGGGAGGGGCAGCTCACAGATACGCAGTATTTT
CDR3aa: CASREGQLTDTQYF
v_gene: TRBV2
abundance: once
d_gene: -
j_gene: TRBJ2-3

CDR3nt: TGTGCCAGCAGCGCAGAGGACTTGGGGGGAGATACGCAGTATTTT
CDR3aa: CASSAEDLGGDTQYF
v_gene: TRBV9
abundance: -
d_gene: -
j_gene: TRBJ2-3

CDR3nt: TGTGCCAGTAGTATAGCCCCTAGCGTCCTCTACAATGAGCAGTTCTTC
CDR3aa: CASSIAPSVLYNEQFF
v_gene: TRBV19
abundance: -
d_gene: -
j_gene: TRBJ2-1

CDR3nt: TGCGCCAGCAGCCGGGGGGACAACTACACTGAAGCTTTCTTT
CDR3aa: CASSRGDNYTEAFF
v_gene: TRBV23-1
abundance: -
d_gene: -
j_gene: TRBJ1-1

CDR3nt: TGTGCCAGTAGTACCCCATCGACTAGCCCCTACGAGCAGTACTTC
CDR3aa: CASSTPSTSPYEQYF
v_gene: TRBV19
abundance: -
d_gene: TRBD2
j_gene: TRBJ2-7

CDR3nt: TGTGCCAGCCTGCCCAGAGGGGGCGATCAGCCCCAGCATTTT
CDR3aa: CASLPRGGDQPQHF
v_gene: TRBV6-4
abundance: -
d_gene: TRBD1
j_gene: TRBJ1-5

CDR3nt: TGTGCCTGGAGTGGGTCTGGGATCTACTATGGCTACACCTTC
CDR3aa: CAWSGSGIYYGYTF
v_gene: TRBV30
abundance: -
d_gene: -
j_gene: TRBJ1-2

CDR3nt: TGTGCCAGTACTCTAGCGGGAGCTGACACCGGGGAGCTGTTTTTT
CDR3aa: CASTLAGADTGELFF
v_gene: TRBV4-2
abundance: -
d_gene: TRBD2
j_gene: TRBJ2-2

CDR3nt: TGTGCCAGCTCACCACCGACAGGGGGCACTGAAGCTTTCTTT
CDR3aa: CASSPPTGGTEAFF
v_gene: TRBV18
abundance: -
d_gene: TRBD1
j_gene: TRBJ1-1

CDR3nt: TGTGCCTGGAGTTTTGGTCGATATAACTATGGCTACACCTTC
CDR3aa: CAWSFGRYNYGYTF
v_gene: TRBV30
abundance: -
d_gene: -
j_gene: TRBJ1-2

CDR3nt: TGTGCCAGCAGTTACGGGGCGGCGGATAATCAGCCCCAGCATTTT
CDR3aa: CASSYGAADNQPQHF
v_gene: TRBV6-6
abundance: -
d_gene: -
j_gene: TRBJ1-5

CDR3nt: TGTGCCAGCAGCCCACCCGGCTTACCTCATGGCTACACCTTC
CDR3aa: CASSPPGLPHGYTF
v_gene: TRBV11-1
abundance: -
d_gene: -
j_gene: TRBJ1-2

CDR3nt: TGTGCCAGTAGTCTATGGGGGGCGCAAGAGCAGTACTTC
CDR3aa: CASSLWGAQEQYF
v_gene: TRBV19
abundance: once
d_gene: -
j_gene: TRBJ2-7

CDR3nt: TGTGCCAGCAGCACGAGCGGGGGGGGCACAGATACGCAGTATTTT
CDR3aa: CASSTSGGGTDTQYF
v_gene: TRBV7-9
abundance: -
d_gene: TRBD2
j_gene: TRBJ2-3

CDR3nt: TGTGCCAGCACGGCGGGAGAGGGCTATACGCAGTATTTT
CDR3aa: CASTAGEGYTQYF
v_gene: TRBV2
abundance: once
d_gene: TRBD2
j_gene: TRBJ2-3

CDR3nt: TGTGCCAGTAGAAACAGGGGGAACTATGGCTACACCTTC
CDR3aa: CASRNRGNYGYTF
v_gene: TRBV19
abundance: -
d_gene: TRBD1
j_gene: TRBJ1-2

CDR3nt: TGTGCCAGCAGTTTGGCCCCCCTGGGGTATGAGCAGTACTTC
CDR3aa: CASSLAPLGYEQYF
v_gene: TRBV28
abundance: -
d_gene: -
j_gene: TRBJ2-7

CDR3nt: TGTGCCAGCAGTTACTCGTGGGGGGCCGGCTATCCCATATATTTT
CDR3aa: CASSYSWGAGYPIYF
v_gene: TRBV6-5
abundance: -
d_gene: -
j_gene: TRBJ1-3

CDR3nt: TGTGCCAGTAGTAGCAGGGGTTCGGGTCTAGCGGGATACAATGAGCAGTTCTTC
CDR3aa: CASSSRGSGLAGYNEQFF
v_gene: TRBV19
abundance: -
d_gene: TRBD2
j_gene: TRBJ2-1